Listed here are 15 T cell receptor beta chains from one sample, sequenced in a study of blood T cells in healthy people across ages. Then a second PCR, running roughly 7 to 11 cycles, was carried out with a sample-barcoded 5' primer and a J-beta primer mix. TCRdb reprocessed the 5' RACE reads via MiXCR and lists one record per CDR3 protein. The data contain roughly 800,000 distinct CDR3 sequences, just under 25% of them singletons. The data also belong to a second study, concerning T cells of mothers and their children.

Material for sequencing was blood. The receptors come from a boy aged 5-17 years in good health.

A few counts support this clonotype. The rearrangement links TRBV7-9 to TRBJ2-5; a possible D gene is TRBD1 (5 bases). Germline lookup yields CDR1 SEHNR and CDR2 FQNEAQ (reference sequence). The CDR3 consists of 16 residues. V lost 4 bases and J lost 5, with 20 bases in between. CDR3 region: CASSSTTENESETQYF. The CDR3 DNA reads TGTGCCAGCAGCTCAACGACAGAGAATGAGTCGGAGACCCAGTACTTC.

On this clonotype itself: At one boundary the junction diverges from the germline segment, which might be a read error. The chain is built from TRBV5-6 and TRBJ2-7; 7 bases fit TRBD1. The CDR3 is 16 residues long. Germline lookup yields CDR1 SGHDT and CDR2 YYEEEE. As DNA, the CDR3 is TGTGCCGGCAGCTCGCAGACGGGACAGCCTTTCTACGAGCAGTACTTC. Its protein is CAGSSQTGQPFYEQYF. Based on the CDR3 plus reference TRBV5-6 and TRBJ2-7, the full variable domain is DAGVTQSPTHLIKTRGQQVTLRCSPKSGHDTVSWYQQALGQGPQFIFQYYEEEERQRGNFPDRFSGHQFPNYSSELNVNALLLGDSALYLCAGSSQTGQPFYEQYFGPGTRLTVT.

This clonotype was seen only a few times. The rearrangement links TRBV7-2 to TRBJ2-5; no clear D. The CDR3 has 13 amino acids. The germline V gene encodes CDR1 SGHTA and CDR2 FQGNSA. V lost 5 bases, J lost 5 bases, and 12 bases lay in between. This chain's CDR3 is CASSLRARETQYF. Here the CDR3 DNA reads TGTGCCAGCAGCCTCCGGGCGCGGGAGACCCAGTACTTC.

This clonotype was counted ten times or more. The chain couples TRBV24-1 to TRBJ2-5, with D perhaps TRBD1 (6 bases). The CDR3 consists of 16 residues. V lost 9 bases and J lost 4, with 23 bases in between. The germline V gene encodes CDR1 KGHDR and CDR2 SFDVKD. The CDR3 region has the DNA TGTGCCACCGGGGGCGGTACTCCAGGGAAAGTAGAGACCCAGTACTTC. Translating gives CATGGGTPGKVETQYF.

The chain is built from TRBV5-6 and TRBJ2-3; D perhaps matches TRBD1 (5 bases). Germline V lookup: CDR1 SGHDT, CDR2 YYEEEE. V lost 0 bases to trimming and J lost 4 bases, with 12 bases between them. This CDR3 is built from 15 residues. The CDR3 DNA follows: TGTGCCAGCAGCTTGGTGCAGGGATTGGCAGATACGCAGTATTTT. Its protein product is CASSLVQGLADTQYF.

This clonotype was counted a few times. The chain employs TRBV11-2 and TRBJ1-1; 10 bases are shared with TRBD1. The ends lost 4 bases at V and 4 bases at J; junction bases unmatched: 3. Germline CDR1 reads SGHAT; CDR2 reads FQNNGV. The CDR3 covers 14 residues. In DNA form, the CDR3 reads TGTGCCAGCAGCTCATGGACAGGGGGCACTGAAGCTTTCTTT. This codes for CASSSWTGGTEAFF.

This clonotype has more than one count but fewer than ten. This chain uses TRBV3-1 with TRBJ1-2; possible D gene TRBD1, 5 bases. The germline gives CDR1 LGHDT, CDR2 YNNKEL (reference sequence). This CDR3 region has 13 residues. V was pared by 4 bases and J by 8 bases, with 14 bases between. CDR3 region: CASSPGAVGGYTF. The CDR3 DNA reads TGTGCCAGCAGCCCTGGGGCCGTCGGGGGCTACACCTTC.

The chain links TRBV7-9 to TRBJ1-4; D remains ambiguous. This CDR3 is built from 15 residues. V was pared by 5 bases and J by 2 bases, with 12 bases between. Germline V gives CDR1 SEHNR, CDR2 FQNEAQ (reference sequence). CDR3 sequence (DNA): TGTGCCAGCAGCAAGGACCGTGGGACTAATGAAAAACTGTTTTTT. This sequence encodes CASSKDRGTNEKLFF.

The CDR3 DNA follows: TGCAGCGTTGTATTGGAGAACACTGAAGCTTTCTTT. Translating it yields CSVVLENTEAFF. This chain joins TRBV29-1 and TRBJ1-1; D uncertain. Germline-derived CDR1 and CDR2 are SQVTM and ANQGSEA. This CDR3 has 12 amino acids. The V gene lost 4 bases and the J gene lost 1 base, with 7 bases spanning the gap.

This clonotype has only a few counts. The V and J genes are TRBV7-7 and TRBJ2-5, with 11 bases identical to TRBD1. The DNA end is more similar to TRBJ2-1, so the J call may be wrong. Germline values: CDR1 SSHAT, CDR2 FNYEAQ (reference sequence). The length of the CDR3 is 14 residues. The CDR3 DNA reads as TGTGCTAGCGGATCCGGGACAGGGGGAGGTGAGCAGTTCTTC. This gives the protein CASGSGTGGGEQFF.

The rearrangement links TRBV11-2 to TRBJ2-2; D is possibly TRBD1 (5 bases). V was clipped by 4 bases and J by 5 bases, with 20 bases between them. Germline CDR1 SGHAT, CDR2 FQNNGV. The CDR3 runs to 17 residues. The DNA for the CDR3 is TGTGCCAGCAGCTCCCGATGGGGCCCTAATGGGACCGGGGAGCTGTTTTTT. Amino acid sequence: CASSSRWGPNGTGELFF.

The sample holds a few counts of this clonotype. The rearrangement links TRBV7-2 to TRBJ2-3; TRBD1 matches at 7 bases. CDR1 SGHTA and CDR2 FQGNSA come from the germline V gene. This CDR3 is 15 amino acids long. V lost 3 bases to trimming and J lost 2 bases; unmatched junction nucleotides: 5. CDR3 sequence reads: CASSLGTANTDTQYF. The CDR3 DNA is TGTGCCAGCAGCTTGGGGACAGCAAACACAGATACGCAGTATTTT. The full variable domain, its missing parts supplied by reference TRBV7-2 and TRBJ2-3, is GAGVSQSPSNKVTEKGKDVELRCDPISGHTALYWYRQSLGQGLEFLIYFQGNSAPDKSGLPSDRFSAERTGGSVSTLTIQRTQQEDSAVYLCASSLGTANTDTQYFGPGTRLTVL.

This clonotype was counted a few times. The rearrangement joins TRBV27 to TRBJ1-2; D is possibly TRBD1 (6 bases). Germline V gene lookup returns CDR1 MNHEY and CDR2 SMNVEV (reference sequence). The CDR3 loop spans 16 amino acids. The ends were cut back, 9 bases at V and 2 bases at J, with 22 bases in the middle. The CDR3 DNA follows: TGTGCCAGGTGGCAGGGGAAGGTTTTTACCAACTATGGCTACACCTTC. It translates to CARWQGKVFTNYGYTF.

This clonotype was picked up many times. DNA of the CDR3: TGTGCCAGCTCGACTAGCGGTCTCACAGATACGCAGTATTTT. It encodes CASSTSGLTDTQYF. The chain links TRBV7-9 to TRBJ2-3; 9 bases align to TRBD2. The germline V gene has CDR1 SEHNR and CDR2 FQNEAQ (reference sequence). This CDR3 has 14 amino acids. Germline trimming cut 8 bases from V and 2 bases from J; bases unmatched to any gene: 5.

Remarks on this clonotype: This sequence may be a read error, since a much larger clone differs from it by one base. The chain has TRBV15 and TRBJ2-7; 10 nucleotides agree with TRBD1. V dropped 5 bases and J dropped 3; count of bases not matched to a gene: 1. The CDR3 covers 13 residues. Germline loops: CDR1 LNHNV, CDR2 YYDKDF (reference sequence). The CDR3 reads CATSRTGGYEQYF. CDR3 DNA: TGTGCCACCAGCCGGACAGGGGGCTACGAGCAGTACTTC.